A selection of T cell receptor beta chains follows, all from one sample in a study of shared clonotypes between healthy human individuals. Only in-frame clones appear in the TCRdb table, and some are missing; sequencing was by immunoSEQ multiplex PCR. In the table there are 490,000 or so clones, roughly 85% of which are singletons. Sequencing was carried out using PBMCs. Receptors originate from a woman aged 40 to 50 in good health. Some clones in this sample may be carry-over from other donors' samples. Both conserved end residues are part of each CDR3. The order of the fields is J gene, V gene, D gene, CDR3 length, clone size, CDR3 protein, CDR3 DNA. D genes are given only for firm matches. Not all rows give a size; the values are once, few, many and, for expanded clones, a class.

TRBJ2-1 TRBV27 TRBD1 14 once CASGGTGELDEQFF TGTGCCAGCGGTGGGACAGGGGAGCTCGATGAGCAGTTCTTC
TRBJ2-3 TRBV11-2 TRBD1 15 . CASSLWQGARDTQYF TGTGCCAGCAGCTTATGGCAGGGGGCACGGGATACGCAGTATTTT
TRBJ2-2 TRBV6-1 TRBD1 16 few CASSGGTGGNTGELFF TGTGCCAGCAGTGGAGGGACAGGGGGGAACACCGGGGAGCTGTTTTTT
TRBJ1-4 TRBV19 . 16 . CASSLSFRSTNEKLFF TGTGCCAGTAGTCTAAGTTTCCGTTCAACTAATGAAAAACTGTTTTTT
TRBJ2-7 TRBV7-2 . 14 . CASSLGWGADEQYF TGTGCCAGCAGCTTAGGTTGGGGGGCAGACGAGCAGTACTTC
TRBJ2-1 TRBV2 . 12 many CASSPTYNEQFF TGTGCCAGCAGTCCAACCTACAATGAGCAGTTCTTC
TRBJ2-1 TRBV4-2 TRBD2 16 . CASSQGLAGIYNEQFF TGTGCCAGCAGCCAAGGACTAGCGGGGATCTACAATGAGCAGTTCTTC
TRBJ2-7 TRBV4-1 . 14 . CASSQVGAFYEQYF TGCGCCAGCAGCCAAGTGGGGGCGTTCTACGAGCAGTACTTC
TRBJ2-5 TRBV29-1 . 14 . CSALSMWAGETQYF TGCAGCGCTCTTTCTATGTGGGCTGGAGAGACCCAGTACTTC
TRBJ2-7 TRBV29-1 TRBD1 13 . CSVMDRVDYEQYF TGCAGCGTTATGGACAGGGTAGATTACGAGCAGTACTTC
TRBJ2-7 TRBV6-5 . 14 . CASSLGRGLNEQYF TGTGCCAGCAGTTTAGGCAGGGGTTTAAACGAGCAGTACTTC